Given below is one T cell receptor (beta chain) in context. This entry comes from a study of blood T cell repertoires in COVID-19. As for the study in general: T cells, B-cell-depleted T cells, or PBMCs provided the cDNA or gDNA that served as material.

The table came from immunoSEQ multiplex PCR; TCRdb's copy has only in-frame clones and leaves some out. This table has approximately 120,000 clones, 83% appearing once. The germline gives CDR1 SGHRS, CDR2 YFSETQ. This CDR3 comprises 11 residues. Trimming stripped 2 bases from V and 7 bases from J, with 6 bases between. This chain connects TRBV5-1 to TRBJ2-5; D might be TRBD2 (5 bases). The receptor's source is a woman in her fifties or sixties with acute or convalescent COVID-19. The sequenced material came from peripheral blood. The CDR3 DNA reads TGCGCCAGCAGCTTCAGCGGGACCCAGTACTTC. Residues: CASSFSGTQYF.